The rows below give T cell receptor beta chains drawn from one sample of a study of CD8+CD57+ T cells in acquired aplastic anemia. Each CDR3 protein gets one entry after TCRdb re-called the reads with MiXCR. The data contain some 410,000 distinct CDR3 sequences, about two thirds of them seen just once; the ten biggest clones take up 4%. The sequenced sample was sorted CD4+, CD8+, or CD8+CD57+ T cells (not recorded which) from PBMCs. The source of these receptors is a human donor in good health, serving as a control. Each CDR3 is given with its conserved first and last residue. D genes are given only for firm matches. Only part of the rows carry a size: once, few, many, or a class if the clone is expanded.

clone_size	j_call	v_call	d_call	cdr3_nt	cdr3_aa
.	TRBJ1-4	TRBV7-2	TRBD1	TGTGCCAGCAGCCTCTATATCTGGGGGAGGGGGCGCGGGAGTGAAAAACTGTTTTTT	CASSLYIWGRGRGSEKLFF
many	TRBJ2-7	TRBV7-6	.	TGTGCCAGCAGCCAAACCGTCGGGGGCGAGCAGTACTTC	CASSQTVGGEQYF
.	TRBJ1-5	TRBV12-5	TRBD1	TGTGCTAGTGGCGAGGAGGGGACAGGCGGGGATCAGCCCCAGCATTTT	CASGEEGTGGDQPQHF
.	TRBJ1-6	TRBV5-4	.	TGTGCCAGCAGCCAGGGGACGGAAAATAATTCACCCCTCCACTTT	CASSQGTENNSPLHF
.	TRBJ2-7	TRBV9	TRBD2	TGTGCCAGCAGCGTGTCGGGACTAGCGGGGGGGATAAGGGAGCAGTACTTC	CASSVSGLAGGIREQYF
.	TRBJ2-3	TRBV7-6	.	TGTGCCAGCAGCATCTTACACAGATACGCAGAGTTTTTT	CASSILHRYAEFF
once	TRBJ1-4	TRBV15	.	TGTGCCACCAGCAGGTGGCCCGAAGAACTGTCTTTT	CATSRWPEELSF
many	TRBJ2-6	TRBV2	.	TGTGCCAGCACCTCCAACCCTGGCTCTGGGGCCAACGTCCTGACTTTC	CASTSNPGSGANVLTF
.	TRBJ2-1	TRBV5-4	TRBD2	TGTGCCAGCAGCTCGTCTAGCGGGGGGTTCAATGAGCAGTTCTTC	CASSSSSGGFNEQFF
.	TRBJ2-2	TRBV7-2	.	TGTGCCAGCAGCCCCTTGATCGACACCGGGGAGCTGTTTTTT	CASSPLIDTGELFF
.	TRBJ1-2	TRBV2	.	TGTGCCAGCAGATTGACGGCGATCTATGGCTACACCTTC	CASRLTAIYGYTF
.	TRBJ2-1	TRBV24-1	TRBD1	TGTGCCACCAGTGTCACCGGGACAGGGAAAAATGAGCAGTTCTTC	CATSVTGTGKNEQFF
.	TRBJ2-7	TRBV19	.	TGTGCCAGTAGTATTCAGGAGGGAGCAGCTTACTACGAGCAGTACTTC	CASSIQEGAAYYEQYF
.	TRBJ2-7	TRBV30	.	TGTGCCTGGAGTGTAGGCTCAGGGGTCAACGAGCAGTACTTC	CAWSVGSGVNEQYF
many	TRBJ2-6	TRBV5-1	.	TGCGCCAGCAATAGGGGTGGAACTGGGGCCAACGTCCTGACTTTC	CASNRGGTGANVLTF
.	TRBJ1-1	TRBV25-1	.	TGTGCCAGCAGCACCACACTAGGCTTCGCTGAAGCTTTCTTT	CASSTTLGFAEAFF
.	TRBJ1-4	TRBV15	TRBD1	TGTGCCACCAGCACCGACAGGGTAGGAAAACTGTTTTTT	CATSTDRVGKLFF
.	TRBJ2-7	TRBV2	.	TGTGCCAGCAGTGAAGATTACAGAAGGCATTCACCCCTCTACTTC	CASSEDYRRHSPLYF
.	TRBJ1-1	TRBV7-9	.	TGTGCCAGCAGCTTAGCAGAGCAAGCCCAAGAGACCCAGTTT	CASSLAEQAQETQF
.	TRBJ1-2	TRBV7-8	.	TGTGCCAGCAGCTTAATGGGTGGAGGCTACACCTTC	CASSLMGGGYTF
.	TRBJ2-3	TRBV9	.	TGCGCCAGCAGCGTAGACGGCTACAATGATACGCAGTATTTT	CASSVDGYNDTQYF
.	TRBJ1-1	TRBV5-1	.	TGCGCCAGCAGCCTGACCGGGACGGGAGATTTCTTT	CASSLTGTGDFF
many	TRBJ2-7	TRBV30	TRBD1	TGTGCTTGGGTAGGGACAGCCAACTACGAGCAGTACTTC	CAWVGTANYEQYF
.	TRBJ2-3	TRBV4-3	.	TGCAGCAGGAGACCGGACAGTGCCGCAGATACGCAGTATTTT	CSRRPDSAADTQYF
.	TRBJ1-4	TRBV2	.	TGTGCCAGCCGGCACGCACAACTGTTTTTT	CASRHAQLFF
many	TRBJ1-1	TRBV12-3/TRBV12-4	.	TGTGCCAGTAGGGGGACTGAAGCTTTCTTT	CASRGTEAFF
.	TRBJ2-7	TRBV29-1	.	TGCAGCGTACAACTGACGTCGACCACCTGCGAGCAGTACTTC	CSVQLTSTTCEQYF
.	TRBJ2-1	TRBV19	.	TGTGCCAGTAAAGGGGCTGAATCTGGCTACATCGGTGAGCAGTTCTTC	CASKGAESGYIGEQFF
.	TRBJ1-2	TRBV10-3	TRBD1	TGTGCCATCAGGGGGGACAGGAACTATGGCTACACCTTC	CAIRGDRNYGYTF